Reported below is one T cell receptor beta chain. Its antigen is not known. The sample originates from a study of cytomegalovirus exposure and HLA in healthy donors. Study background: From HLA-typed donors, an early data release held tens of millions of unique TCRs.

CDR3 size: 14 residues. Germline V gene data show CDR1 as LGHNA and CDR2 as YSLEER. The junction had 4 bases not matched to a gene; V was cut back by 5 bases and J by 4 bases. Primers included in the PCR were 60 Vbeta and 13 Jbeta primers. Sequencing used immunoSEQ multiplex PCR; TCRdb keeps in-frame clones, though not all of them. Of about 130,000 clones listed, roughly 80% are singletons. Broader study findings: Many donors carried some public TCRs, although rarity characterized most TCR sequences. A later analysis linked a missense DCLRE1C variant to TCR beta V- and J-gene trimming.

The chain joins TRBV4-3 to TRBJ2-5; 10 nucleotides agree with TRBD2. The sequenced sample was PBMCs. The TCR originated in a man younger than 35 in good health and CMV-seropositive. In DNA, the CDR3 is TGCGCCAGCAGCAAAAGGACTAGCGGAGAGACCCAGTACTTC. This codes for CASSKRTSGETQYF.